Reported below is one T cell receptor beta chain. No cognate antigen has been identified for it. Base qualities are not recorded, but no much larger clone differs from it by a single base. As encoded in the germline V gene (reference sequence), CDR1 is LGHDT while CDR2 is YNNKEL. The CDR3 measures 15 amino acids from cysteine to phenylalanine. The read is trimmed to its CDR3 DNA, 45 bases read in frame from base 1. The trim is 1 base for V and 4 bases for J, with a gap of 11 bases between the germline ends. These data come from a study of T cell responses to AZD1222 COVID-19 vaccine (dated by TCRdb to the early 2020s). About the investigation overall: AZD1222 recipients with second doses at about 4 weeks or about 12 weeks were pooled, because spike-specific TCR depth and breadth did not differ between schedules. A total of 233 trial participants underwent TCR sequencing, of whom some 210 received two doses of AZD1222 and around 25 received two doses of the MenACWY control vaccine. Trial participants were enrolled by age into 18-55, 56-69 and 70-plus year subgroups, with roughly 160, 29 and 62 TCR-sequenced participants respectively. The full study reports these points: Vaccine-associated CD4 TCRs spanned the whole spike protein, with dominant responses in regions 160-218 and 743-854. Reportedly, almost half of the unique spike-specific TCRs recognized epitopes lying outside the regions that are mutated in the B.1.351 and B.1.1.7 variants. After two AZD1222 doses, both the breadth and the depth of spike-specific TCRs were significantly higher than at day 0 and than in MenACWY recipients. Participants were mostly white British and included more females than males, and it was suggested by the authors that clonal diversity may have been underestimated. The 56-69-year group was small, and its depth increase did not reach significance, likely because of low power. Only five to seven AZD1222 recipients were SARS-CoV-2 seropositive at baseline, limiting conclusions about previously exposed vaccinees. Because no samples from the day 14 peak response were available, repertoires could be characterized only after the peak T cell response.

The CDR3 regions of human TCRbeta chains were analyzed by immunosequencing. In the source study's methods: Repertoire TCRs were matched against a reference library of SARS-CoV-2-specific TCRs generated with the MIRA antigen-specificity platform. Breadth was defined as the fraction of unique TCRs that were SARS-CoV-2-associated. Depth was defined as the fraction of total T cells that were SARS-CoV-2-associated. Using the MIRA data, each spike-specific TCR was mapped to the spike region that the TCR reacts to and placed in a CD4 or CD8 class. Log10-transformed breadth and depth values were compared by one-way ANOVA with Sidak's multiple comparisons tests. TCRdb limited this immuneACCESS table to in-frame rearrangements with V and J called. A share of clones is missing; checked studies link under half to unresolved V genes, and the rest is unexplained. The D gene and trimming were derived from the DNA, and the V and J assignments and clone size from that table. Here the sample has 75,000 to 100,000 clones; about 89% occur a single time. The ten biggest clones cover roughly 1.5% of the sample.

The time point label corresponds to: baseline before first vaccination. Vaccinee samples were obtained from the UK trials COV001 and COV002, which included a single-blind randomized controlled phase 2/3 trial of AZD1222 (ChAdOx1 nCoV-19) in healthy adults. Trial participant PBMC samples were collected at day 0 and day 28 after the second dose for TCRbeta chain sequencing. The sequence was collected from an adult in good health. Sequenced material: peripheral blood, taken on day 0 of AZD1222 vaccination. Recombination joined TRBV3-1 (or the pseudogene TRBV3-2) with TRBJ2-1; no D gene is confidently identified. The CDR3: CASSQGQSGYNEQFF. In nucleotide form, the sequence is TGTGCCAGCAGCCAAGGTCAAAGTGGGTACAATGAGCAGTTCTTC.